One and the same sample provided the 17 T cell receptor beta chains below, sequenced in a study of cytomegalovirus exposure and HLA in healthy donors. This PCR relied on a set of 60 Vbeta primers and 13 Jbeta primers. The method was immunoSEQ multiplex PCR; TCRdb's version includes in-frame clones alone and lacks a portion of them. The sample contains approximately 220,000 clones, over 80% of which appear only once. Sequencing was performed on PBMCs. These receptors were obtained from a boy under 10 years old in good health and CMV-seronegative.

V and J are TRBV5-8 and TRBJ1-2; 12 bases are shared with TRBD1. V lost 4 bases, J lost 8 bases, and 12 bases stayed unmatched. CDR3 length equals 16 residues. Per the germline V gene, CDR1 is SGHTS and CDR2 is YDEGEE. CDR3 residues: CASSHRGTGGGLGYTF. In DNA form, the CDR3 reads TGTGCCAGCAGCCACAGGGGGACAGGGGGCGGTTTAGGCTACACCTTC.

The chain couples TRBV12-5 to TRBJ1-1; TRBD1 matches 8 bases. The CDR3 length is 18 residues. V was clipped by 5 bases and J by 2 bases; unmatched bases: 16. CDR1 LGHNT and CDR2 FRNRAP come from the germline V gene. CDR3 nucleotides: TGTGCTAGTGGTGTGGATCAGGGGGCTCGGTGGAGCAACACTGAAGCTTTCTTT. Translating gives CASGVDQGARWSNTEAFF.

The chain employs TRBV15 and TRBJ2-5, with TRBD2 as a possible D gene (6 bases). Gene TRBJ2-7 matches the end of the DNA better, so the J call may be wrong. Germline lookup yields CDR1 LNHNV and CDR2 YYDKDF (reference sequence). CDR3 length equals 16 residues. The CDR3 region has the DNA TGTGCCACCAGCAGTGGGGACTGGGCAGCGTCCTACGAGCAGTACTTC. Its translation: CATSSGDWAASYEQYF.

The rearrangement joins TRBV14 to TRBJ2-1; D gene ambiguous. Trimming removed 0 bases at V and 4 bases at J, with 13 bases between. The CDR3 is made up of 16 amino acids. The germline V gene has CDR1 SGHDN and CDR2 FVKESK. In DNA form, the CDR3 reads TGTGCCAGCAGCCAAGATCGACACCCTACGTACAATGAGCAGTTCTTC. It specifies CASSQDRHPTYNEQFF.

This clone was detected only a few times. The chain carries TRBV5-6 and TRBJ2-1; 8 positions agree with TRBD2. Per the germline V gene, CDR1 is SGHDT and CDR2 is YYEEEE. This CDR3 region has 16 residues. With V trimmed by 2 bases and J by 5 bases, 9 bases remained unmatched. The CDR3 sequence is CASSFKAAGVNNEQFF. Written as DNA, the CDR3 is TGTGCCAGCAGCTTTAAGGCAGCGGGAGTTAACAATGAGCAGTTCTTC.

CDR3 region: CASSITGSGEAFF. CDR3 nucleotides: TGTGCCAGCAGTATCACAGGTTCGGGTGAAGCTTTCTTT. The rearrangement uses TRBV25-1 and TRBJ1-1; maybe TRBD1 (5 bases). V was clipped by 5 bases and J by 7 bases, with 14 bases between them. This CDR3 region has 13 residues. CDR1 and CDR2 from the germline V gene are MGHDK and SYGVNS.

This clone was seen a handful of times. The chain has TRBV4-1 and TRBJ1-4; the D is unclear. Germline CDR1 is MGHRA and CDR2 is YSYEKL. There are 13 residues in the CDR3. Trimming pared 4 bases from V and 3 bases from J, leaving 6 bases between. DNA of the CDR3: TGCGCCAGCAGCCGACTGGCTAATGAAAAACTGTTTTTT. Translating it yields CASSRLANEKLFF.

The rearrangement links TRBV30 to TRBJ1-3; D uncertain. The CDR3 runs 12 residues. CDR1 GTSNPN and CDR2 SVGIG come from the germline V gene (reference sequence). Trimming took off 3 bases at V and 3 bases at J, with 6 bases between the two ends. The CDR3 DNA is TGTGCCTGGAGATCCAATGGAAACACCATATATTTT. This codes for CAWRSNGNTIYF.

This clone has a handful of counts. The CDR3 nucleotides are TGTGCCACCGCTGGACTTGTTATGAACACTGAAGCTTTCTTT. It encodes CATAGLVMNTEAFF. The chain employs TRBV6-5 and TRBJ1-1, with D uncertain. Trimming cost V 10 bases and J 0 bases, with 15 bases left between them. Germline V gene data show CDR1 as MNHEY and CDR2 as SVGAGI. The CDR3 consists of 14 residues.

This clone appeared a few times. Other DNA sequences of this sample code for an identical CDR3. V and J are TRBV6-1 and TRBJ1-1; D gene uncertain. The V end lost 7 bases, the J end lost 1 base, and 7 bases lay between the germline ends. The CDR3 runs 12 residues. Germline V gene sequence: CDR1 MNHNS, CDR2 SASEGT. CDR3 in DNA: TGTGCCAGCACCCGGGGGAACACTGAAGCTTTCTTT. It translates to CASTRGNTEAFF.

This chain joins TRBV5-1 and TRBJ2-3; 9 bases agree with TRBD1. The V gene's germline CDR1 is SGHRS and CDR2 YFSETQ. The CDR3 consists of 16 residues. V shed 4 bases, J shed 0 bases, and the junction held 6 bases outside the gene matches. The chain's CDR3 is CASSGGGQGSTDTQYF. The CDR3 DNA sequence: TGCGCCAGCAGCGGGGGGGGACAGGGCAGCACAGATACGCAGTATTTT.

This clone was observed a handful of times. CDR3 in amino acids: CASSENTVVGGYTF. The CDR3 DNA reads TGTGCCAGCAGTGAAAATACAGTGGTAGGTGGCTACACCTTC. The gene calls are TRBV25-1 and TRBJ1-2; unclear D gene. The ends were cut back, 2 bases at V and 7 bases at J, with 14 bases in the middle. The CDR3 consists of 14 residues. CDR1 MGHDK and CDR2 SYGVNS come from the germline V gene.

CDR3: CASSQVSGNTEAFF. CDR3 coding DNA: TGTGCCAGCAGCCAAGTGTCGGGGAACACTGAAGCTTTCTTT. This sequence joins TRBV4-2 and TRBJ1-1; D uncertain. Between the trimmed V and J ends, which lost 1 base and 1 base, there was a span of 7 bases. This CDR3 is built from 14 residues. The V gene's germline CDR1 is LGHNA and CDR2 YNFKEQ.

Here the CDR3 reads CSVGGRFSTDTQYF. The CDR3 DNA is TGCAGCGTGGGAGGGAGGTTTAGCACAGATACGCAGTATTTT. This chain links TRBV29-1 with TRBJ2-3; 7 nucleotides line up with TRBD2. The CDR3 length is 14 residues. Germline V lookup: CDR1 SQVTM, CDR2 ANQGSEA. The trim removed 6 bases at V and 0 bases at J, leaving 6 bases unmatched.

The chain employs TRBV7-9 and TRBJ2-7; D is unresolved. Per germline, CDR1 SEHNR and CDR2 FQNEAQ (reference sequence). The CDR3 is made up of 14 amino acids. Trimming pared 3 bases from V and 0 bases from J, leaving 9 bases between. As DNA, the CDR3 is TGTGCCAGCAGCTTCCGCAGCGACTCCTACGAGCAGTACTTC. It codes for CASSFRSDSYEQYF.

The chain couples TRBV6-5 to TRBJ1-1, with D uncertain. Trimming took off 0 bases at V and 3 bases at J, with 8 bases between the two ends. Germline V lookup: CDR1 MNHEY, CDR2 SVGAGI. CDR3 size: 14 residues. Here the CDR3 reads CASSYSSAYTEAFF. In DNA, the CDR3 is TGTGCCAGCAGTTACTCGAGCGCTTACACTGAAGCTTTCTTT.

The chain joins TRBV18 to TRBJ2-5, with TRBD2 matching over 10 bases. V lost 2 bases, J lost 4 bases, and 7 bases stayed unmatched. Germline CDR1 KGHSH, CDR2 LQKENI. This CDR3 has 16 residues. CDR3: CASSPGSSGSPETQYF. The DNA of the CDR3 is TGTGCCAGCTCACCAGGGTCTAGCGGGAGCCCAGAGACCCAGTACTTC.